This is a list of T cell receptor beta chains from one sample in a study of cytomegalovirus exposure and HLA in healthy donors. Sequencing used immunoSEQ multiplex PCR; TCRdb keeps in-frame clones, though not all of them. The repertoire includes about 120,000 clones, around 80% of them detected once, and around 4.5% sits in the top ten. Sequencing used PBMCs. All receptors come from a man aged 25-40 years in good health and CMV-seropositive. The CDR3 runs from the conserved cysteine through the conserved F or W. D genes are given only for firm matches. Expanded clones get a size class; other rows say once, few or many, or leave the size out.

j_call	clone_size	cdr3_length	v_call	d_call	cdr3_nt	cdr3_aa
TRBJ2-7	.	15	TRBV9	TRBD2	TGTGCCAGCAGCGAGGGACTAGCGGAATCCTACGAGCAGTACTTC	CASSEGLAESYEQYF
TRBJ1-6	.	14	TRBV6-5	.	TGTGCCAGCAGTGACAGGTGGACGAGTTCACCCCTCCACTTT	CASSDRWTSSPLHF
TRBJ2-1	few	18	TRBV7-3	.	TGTGCCAGCAGCTTAGTCGCGGTCCTTCCGGGTGCGGAGAATGAGCAGTTCTTC	CASSLVAVLPGAENEQFF
TRBJ2-7	.	15	TRBV18	TRBD2	TGTGCCAGCTCCCACACTAGCGTCAGCTCCTACGAGCAGTACTTC	CASSHTSVSSYEQYF
TRBJ2-5	.	15	TRBV21-1	.	TGTGCCAGCAGCATCGAACGAGGACAGGAGGAGACCCAGTACTTC	CASSIERGQEETQYF
TRBJ2-1	.	13	TRBV28	.	TGTGCCAGCAGTTTGCGGGGTTACAATGAGCAGTTCTTC	CASSLRGYNEQFF
TRBJ2-1	.	14	TRBV7-2	TRBD1	TGTGCCGGAGGCTCCGGACAGGGTCTCAATGAGCAGTTCTTC	CAGGSGQGLNEQFF
TRBJ2-1	.	14	TRBV27	TRBD1	TGTGCCAGCAGTTTACGGGACAGCCACAATGAGCAGTTCTTC	CASSLRDSHNEQFF
TRBJ2-3	few	14	TRBV4-3	.	TGCGCCAGCAGCCAAGATCTACTGACAGATACGCAGTATTTT	CASSQDLLTDTQYF
TRBJ2-3	.	16	TRBV9	TRBD1	TGTGCCAGCAGCGTAGGAGTGGGACAGTACACAGATACGCAGTATTTT	CASSVGVGQYTDTQYF
TRBJ2-7	.	14	TRBV5-1	.	TGCGCCAGCAGCGGGGGACACCCGACCTACGAGCAGTACTTC	CASSGGHPTYEQYF
TRBJ1-2	.	13	TRBV5-4	TRBD1	TGTGCCAGCAGCGGGGACAGGGAAGGAGGCTACACCTTC	CASSGDREGGYTF
TRBJ2-1	.	13	TRBV7-9	TRBD2	TGTGCCAGCAGCTTAGGGGATTGGGGGGGGCAGTTCTTC	CASSLGDWGGQFF
TRBJ2-2	once	14	TRBV18	.	TGTGCCAGCTCACCAAGGGGCGGCACCGGGGAGCTGTTTTTT	CASSPRGGTGELFF
TRBJ1-1	.	13	TRBV5-4	TRBD1	TGTGCCAGCAGCGGTCGACAGGGCGCTGAAGCTTTCTTT	CASSGRQGAEAFF
TRBJ2-3	.	15	TRBV19	.	TGTGCCAGTAGTGTCGGCCGGGGTTGGTCAGATACGCAGTATTTT	CASSVGRGWSDTQYF
TRBJ2-7	.	14	TRBV4-3	.	TGCGCCAGCAGCCCGGACTTTCCCTCCTACGAGCAGTACTTC	CASSPDFPSYEQYF
TRBJ2-7	.	16	TRBV12-2	.	TGTGCAAGTCGCTTAGCGGAGGGGGCAAGTTCCTACGAGCAGTACTTC	CASRLAEGASSYEQYF
TRBJ2-1	once	16	TRBV18	.	TGTGCCAGCTCAACCAACTGGGACTCCGTATACAATGAGCAGTTCTTC	CASSTNWDSVYNEQFF
TRBJ2-2	.	13	TRBV7-2	.	TGTGCCAGCAGCATCAGAAACACCGGGGAGCTGTTTTTT	CASSIRNTGELFF
TRBJ2-1	.	14	TRBV7-2	TRBD2	TGTGCCAGCAGCTTGGCGGGGGGGTTGAATGAGCAGTTCTTC	CASSLAGGLNEQFF
TRBJ1-3	.	20	TRBV28	TRBD1	TGTGCCAGCAGTTTAGACACAGACAGGGGAAGATCATTGTCGGGAAACACCATATATTTT	CASSLDTDRGRSLSGNTIYF
TRBJ2-7	.	14	TRBV7-9	TRBD2	TGTGCCAGCAGCTCGACTAGCGGGGTATACGAGCAGTACTTC	CASSSTSGVYEQYF
TRBJ1-1	.	13	TRBV11-2	TRBD1	TGTGCCAGCAGCTCCCGGGACAGGATTGAAGCTTTCTTT	CASSSRDRIEAFF
TRBJ1-1	.	16	TRBV9	TRBD1	TGTGCCAGCAGCGTCTTTCCAGGGGGCGGTGGGACTGAAGCTTTCTTT	CASSVFPGGGGTEAFF
TRBJ2-4	.	16	TRBV6-5	TRBD2	TGTGCCAGCAGTTACGCGACTAGCGGGGTCAAAAACATTCAGTACTTC	CASSYATSGVKNIQYF
TRBJ2-7	.	13	TRBV5-6	.	TGTGCCAGCAGGGCGGGACTCCTCCCCAGGCAGTACTTC	CASRAGLLPRQYF
TRBJ1-2	.	13	TRBV19	.	TGTGCCAGTAGTATCTGGCCGGGGGACGGCTACACCTTC	CASSIWPGDGYTF
TRBJ2-1	.	15	TRBV6-5	.	TGTGCCAGCAGTTACCATGAGTTCTCCTACAATGAGCAGTTCTTC	CASSYHEFSYNEQFF
TRBJ2-1	.	16	TRBV7-3	TRBD2	TGTGCCAGCAGCTTAGGCCCAGCGGGGGGGCAGGATGAGCAGTTCTTC	CASSLGPAGGQDEQFF
TRBJ2-5	once	15	TRBV7-8	.	TGTGCCAGCAGCTATGAGTTGGGGGCCCAAGAGACCCAGTACTTC	CASSYELGAQETQYF
TRBJ1-2	.	13	TRBV6-5	TRBD1	TGTGCCACCAGACCGGGACAGTACTATGGCCACACCTTC	CATRPGQYYGHTF
TRBJ2-3	.	16	TRBV30	TRBD2	TGTGCCTGGGCGAGGGGTAGCGGGGGTCACACAGATACGCAGTATTTT	CAWARGSGGHTDTQYF
TRBJ2-7	.	16	TRBV28	.	TGTGCCAGCAGTCCCTTCACAGGATCCAGCTCCTACGAGCAGTACTTC	CASSPFTGSSSYEQYF
TRBJ2-7	once	14	TRBV18	.	TGTGCCAGCTCACCCCGGGACTTTGGGGTCGAGCAGTACTTC	CASSPRDFGVEQYF
TRBJ2-7	few	17	TRBV7-2	.	TGTGCCAGCAGCCTAAGGTCCGGCGGGGCTAGCTCCTACGAGCAGTACTTC	CASSLRSGGASSYEQYF
TRBJ2-1	.	17	TRBV4-1	.	TGCGCCAGCAGCGGGGGCTTGAGGGCGGGGGAGGGCAATGAGCAGTTCTTC	CASSGGLRAGEGNEQFF
TRBJ2-1	large	16	TRBV7-9	.	TGTGCCAGCAGCTTAAAGGGGGGGAGCTCCTACAATGAGCAGTTCTTC	CASSLKGGSSYNEQFF
TRBJ1-3	.	15	TRBV11-2	.	TGTGCCAGCAGCCTATCCGTATCACAGGGAAACACCATATATTTT	CASSLSVSQGNTIYF
TRBJ2-6	.	15	TRBV19	.	TGTGCCAGTAGTATAGTAAACTCTGGGGCCAACGTCCTGACTTTC	CASSIVNSGANVLTF
TRBJ1-1	.	16	TRBV6-5	.	TGTGCCAGCAGTTCTCCTGGGGGCCTGGGGAACACTGAAGCTTTCTTT	CASSSPGGLGNTEAFF
TRBJ2-1	.	15	TRBV2	TRBD2	TGTGCCAGCAGGAGACTAGCGGGAGGTTACAATGAGCAGTTCTTC	CASRRLAGGYNEQFF